These 24 T cell receptor beta chains were all obtained from the same sample, sequenced in a study of T cell repertoires in cytomegalovirus infection. From the reads, TCRdb called clonotypes with MiXCR, one entry per CDR3 protein. The sample consists of roughly 170,000 distinct CDR3 sequences, roughly a fifth of them appearing once. No antigen has been identified for these receptors. Sequencing was performed on CD8+ T cells from cultured PBMCs, taken from culture after CMV antigen stimulation. The receptors stem from a human donor in good health (CMV status not recorded). Some clones in this sample may be carry-over from other donors' samples.

The sample holds a few counts of this clonotype. V gene TRBV4-1 combines with J gene TRBJ2-3, with D hard to call. This CDR3 has 12 residues. The ends were cut back, 1 base at V and 6 bases at J, with 5 bases in the middle. Germline values: CDR1 MGHRA, CDR2 YSYEKL. The chain's CDR3 is CASSQGGDTQYF. DNA for the CDR3: TGCGCCAGCAGCCAAGGTGGCGATACGCAGTATTTT.

This clonotype occurred a few times. The chain is built from TRBV29-1 and TRBJ2-1; maybe TRBD1 (6 bases). Germline CDR1 SQVTM, CDR2 ANQGSEA. Trimming pared 6 bases from V and 1 base from J, leaving 10 bases between. The CDR3 extends over 13 amino acids. The CDR3 DNA reads TGCAGCGTACCCAGGGGTTCCTACAATGAGCAGTTCTTC. This gives the protein CSVPRGSYNEQFF.

The V and J genes are TRBV27 and TRBJ1-5, with D perhaps TRBD1 (6 bases). The germline gives CDR1 MNHEY, CDR2 SMNVEV (reference sequence). The CDR3 is made up of 15 amino acids. Trimming stripped 1 base from V and 6 bases from J, with 13 bases between. The CDR3 coding sequence is TGTGCCAGCAGTTTATTCGGGGGGCGCGGTCAGCCCCAGCATTTT. This codes for CASSLFGGRGQPQHF.

This clonotype has just a few counts. The rearrangement links TRBV11-2 to TRBJ2-7; 8 bases map to TRBD1. V gave up 5 bases and J gave up 4 bases; unmatched junction bases: 4. CDR3 size: 13 residues. Germline loops: CDR1 SGHAT, CDR2 FQNNGV. The CDR3 DNA reads as TGTGCCAGCAGCGTGGACAGGGCATACGAGCAGTACTTC. It encodes CASSVDRAYEQYF.

This rearrangement joins TRBV9 to TRBJ1-1; D may be TRBD1 (5 bases). The V gene lost 1 base and the J gene lost 6 bases, with 16 bases spanning the gap. The CDR3 has 15 amino acids. Germline V lookup: CDR1 SGDLS, CDR2 YYNGEE. CDR3 nucleotide sequence: TGTGCCAGCAGCGTAACGAGGGCAGGGCGGCCTGAAGCTTTCTTT. Its protein product is CASSVTRAGRPEAFF.

V usage is TRBV4-1 and J usage is TRBJ1-3; D not resolved. CDR1 and CDR2 from the germline V gene are MGHRA and YSYEKL. V was trimmed by 7 bases and J by 4 bases, leaving 11 bases between them. This CDR3 has 13 residues. DNA for the CDR3: TGCGCCAGCACCCCGGGTAACGGAAACACCATATATTTT. It translates to CASTPGNGNTIYF.

This chain uses TRBV12-3 or TRBV12-4 with TRBJ1-2, with D possibly TRBD1 on 5 matching bases. This CDR3 comprises 14 residues. V shed 5 bases and J shed 7 bases, with 17 bases lying between them. The CDR3 loop is CASSTGRVFAGYTF. CDR3 in DNA: TGTGCCAGCAGTACAGGACGTGTATTTGCTGGCTACACCTTC.

This clonotype was counted between two and nine times. This sequence joins TRBV7-2 and TRBJ1-5; D perhaps matches TRBD1 (6 bases). The CDR3 covers 17 residues. The V gene's germline CDR1 is SGHTA and CDR2 FQGNSA. V was cut by 6 bases and J by 0 bases, with 18 bases left in between. The DNA of the CDR3 is TGTGCCAGCAGTCCCCTTGGGACACACTATAGCAATCAGCCCCAGCATTTT. This codes for CASSPLGTHYSNQPQHF.

This clonotype came up a few times. The V and J genes are TRBV12-3 or TRBV12-4 and TRBJ1-2; 8 bases agree with TRBD1. The CDR3 sequence is 15 residues long. After removal of 3 bases from V and 6 bases from J, the junction contained 9 bases not matched to a gene. DNA of the CDR3: TGTGCCAGCAGTTTTCGCATCAGGGGGCGTGATGGCTACACCTTC. Protein product: CASSFRIRGRDGYTF.

This clonotype was found a few times. The chain has TRBV11-2 and TRBJ1-6; D gene unclear. The V and J ends lost 2 bases and 5 bases respectively, with 4 bases between them. CDR3 length: 13 amino acids. Germline V gene lookup returns CDR1 SGHAT and CDR2 FQNNGV. CDR3 loop: CASSLSDNSPLHF. The CDR3 nucleotides read TGTGCCAGCAGCTTAAGCGATAATTCACCCCTCCACTTT.

This clonotype was counted between two and nine times. The chain links TRBV6-1 to TRBJ1-2; no firm D call. This CDR3 has 16 residues. Per germline, CDR1 MNHNS and CDR2 SASEGT. V was pared by 2 bases and J by 6 bases, with 19 bases between. CDR3 protein: CASSEWGLSSKDGYTF. CDR3 nucleotides: TGTGCCAGCAGTGAATGGGGATTATCGTCAAAAGATGGCTACACCTTC.

This clonotype has a handful of counts. The rearrangement uses TRBV6-1 and TRBJ1-4; D unresolved. The CDR3 spans 13 residues. V lost 7 bases and J 7 bases, leaving 13 bases between the germline ends. Looked up from germline, CDR1 is MNHNS and CDR2 is SASEGT. The CDR3 sequence is CASTPAGSEKLFF. CDR3 sequence (DNA): TGTGCCAGCACCCCGGCGGGGTCTGAAAAACTGTTTTTT.

This clonotype was counted only a few times. The gene calls are TRBV5-6 and TRBJ1-1; TRBD1 matches at 9 bases. V shed 5 bases and J 0 bases; nucleotides not matched to a gene: 8. CDR3 length equals 16 residues. Germline CDR1 and CDR2: SGHDT and YYEEEE. CDR3 sequence: CASSHNRGRLNTEAFF. The DNA for the CDR3 is TGTGCCAGCAGTCACAACAGGGGGCGACTGAACACTGAAGCTTTCTTT.

The rearrangement uses TRBV9 and TRBJ2-1, with D maybe TRBD1 (6 bases). The V and J ends lost 4 bases and 3 bases respectively, with 11 bases between them. This CDR3 comprises 14 residues. Germline CDR1 is SGDLS and CDR2 is YYNGEE. CDR3 sequence (DNA): TGTGCCAGCAGCCCCGGGACAAACTACAATGAGCAGTTCTTC. It encodes CASSPGTNYNEQFF.

The chain links TRBV19 to TRBJ1-2; TRBD1 might be the D (5 bases). The germline CDR1 and CDR2 sequences are LNHDA and SQIVND (reference sequence). V dropped 3 bases and J dropped 4 bases, with 18 bases sitting between them. CDR3 length: 16 residues. The CDR3 sequence: CASSILVGPAGYGYTF. CDR3 bases: TGTGCCAGTAGTATTCTTGTGGGGCCGGCGGGCTATGGCTACACCTTC.

This sequence joins TRBV6-1 and TRBJ1-6, with D perhaps matching TRBD1 (6 bases). The CDR3 is 13 amino acids. Germline V CDR1 and CDR2: MNHNS, SASEGT. V was cut by 1 base and J by 11 bases, with 9 bases left in between. DNA for the CDR3: TGTGCCAGCAGTGAAGGGGGGCCTCCACCCCTCCACTTT. Its protein is CASSEGGPPPLHF.

The CDR3: CASSTGNSVAGELFF. CDR3 nucleotides: TGTGCCAGCAGTACAGGGAATTCTGTGGCCGGGGAGCTGTTTTTT. This chain connects TRBV7-2 to TRBJ2-2, with TRBD1 as a possible D gene (6 bases). CDR1 SGHTA and CDR2 FQGNSA come from the germline V gene. V lost 6 bases, J lost 6 bases, and 17 bases lay in between. The CDR3 consists of 15 residues.

The chain links TRBV11-1 to TRBJ2-5; TRBD2 aligns across 9 bases. The germline gives CDR1 SGHAT, CDR2 FQDESV (reference sequence). The V segment lost 5 bases and the J segment 4 bases; nucleotides outside the gene matches: 17. This CDR3 is 18 amino acids long. DNA for the CDR3: TGTGCCAGCAGCATCCTCCTTAGTGGAGCGGGGGGAGGAGAGACCCAGTACTTC. As protein: CASSILLSGAGGGETQYF. Using reference TRBV11-1 and TRBJ2-5 for the parts outside the CDR3, the full variable domain is EAEVAQSPRYKITEKSQAVAFWCDPISGHATLYWYRQILGQGPELLVQFQDESVVDDSQLPKDRFSAERLKGVDSTLKIQPAELGDSAMYLCASSILLSGAGGGETQYFGPGTRLLVL.

CDR3 sequence (DNA): TGCAGTGCTAGAGGGCTTGGCGGGGGGGAATCAAATTCTTACAATGAGCAGTTCTTC. Translating it yields CSARGLGGGESNSYNEQFF. The chain is built from TRBV20-1 and TRBJ2-1; 9 nucleotides agree with TRBD2. V shed 1 base, J shed 4 bases, and the junction held 17 bases outside the gene matches. This CDR3 contains 19 residues. Germline values: CDR1 DFQATT, CDR2 SNEGSKA (reference sequence).

This clonotype was counted between two and nine times. This chain connects TRBV12-5 to TRBJ2-3; D gene uncertain. Germline V gene data show CDR1 as LGHNT and CDR2 as FRNRAP. The CDR3 totals 15 residues. V dropped 7 bases and J dropped 0 bases, with 14 bases sitting between them. The CDR3 DNA follows: TGTGCTAGTGCTCGGACGGTATCTAGCACAGATACGCAGTATTTT. The encoded protein is CASARTVSSTDTQYF.

The V call is TRBV28, the J call TRBJ2-2, with unresolved D. Looked up from germline, CDR1 is MDHEN and CDR2 is SYDVKM. V was clipped by 4 bases and J by 7 bases, with 16 bases between them. The CDR3 contains 15 residues. This CDR3 is CASSSGRGDVGELFF. The CDR3 DNA is TGTGCCAGCAGTTCAGGACGAGGCGATGTCGGGGAGCTGTTTTTT.

V is TRBV6-2 or TRBV6-3 and J is TRBJ1-2; D possibly corresponds to TRBD1 (5 bases). The germline V and J ends were trimmed by 5 bases and 4 bases, with 11 bases remaining between them. The CDR3 spans 13 residues. Germline-derived CDR1 and CDR2 are MNHEY and SVGEGT. DNA of the CDR3: TGTGCCAGCAGTGGGCAGGGCTCCTATGGCTACACCTTC. Protein product: CASSGQGSYGYTF.

J is TRBJ2-5 and V is TRBV12-3 or TRBV12-4, with 8 bases fitting TRBD1. With V trimmed by 3 bases and J by 5 bases, 8 bases remained unmatched. The CDR3 contains 15 residues. CDR3 sequence: CASSLFQGAGETQYF. The CDR3 DNA reads as TGTGCCAGCAGTTTGTTTCAGGGGGCAGGGGAGACCCAGTACTTC.

This sequence joins TRBV7-8 and TRBJ2-7; 9 bases are a match to TRBD2. Germline V CDR1 and CDR2: SGHVS, FQNEAQ. V shed 0 bases, J shed 3 bases, and the junction held 15 bases outside the gene matches. This CDR3 region has 19 residues. CDR3 DNA: TGTGCCAGCAGCTTAGCGGGTGGAGGTAGCGGGGGCCCAATCTACGAGCAGTACTTC. As protein: CASSLAGGGSGGPIYEQYF.